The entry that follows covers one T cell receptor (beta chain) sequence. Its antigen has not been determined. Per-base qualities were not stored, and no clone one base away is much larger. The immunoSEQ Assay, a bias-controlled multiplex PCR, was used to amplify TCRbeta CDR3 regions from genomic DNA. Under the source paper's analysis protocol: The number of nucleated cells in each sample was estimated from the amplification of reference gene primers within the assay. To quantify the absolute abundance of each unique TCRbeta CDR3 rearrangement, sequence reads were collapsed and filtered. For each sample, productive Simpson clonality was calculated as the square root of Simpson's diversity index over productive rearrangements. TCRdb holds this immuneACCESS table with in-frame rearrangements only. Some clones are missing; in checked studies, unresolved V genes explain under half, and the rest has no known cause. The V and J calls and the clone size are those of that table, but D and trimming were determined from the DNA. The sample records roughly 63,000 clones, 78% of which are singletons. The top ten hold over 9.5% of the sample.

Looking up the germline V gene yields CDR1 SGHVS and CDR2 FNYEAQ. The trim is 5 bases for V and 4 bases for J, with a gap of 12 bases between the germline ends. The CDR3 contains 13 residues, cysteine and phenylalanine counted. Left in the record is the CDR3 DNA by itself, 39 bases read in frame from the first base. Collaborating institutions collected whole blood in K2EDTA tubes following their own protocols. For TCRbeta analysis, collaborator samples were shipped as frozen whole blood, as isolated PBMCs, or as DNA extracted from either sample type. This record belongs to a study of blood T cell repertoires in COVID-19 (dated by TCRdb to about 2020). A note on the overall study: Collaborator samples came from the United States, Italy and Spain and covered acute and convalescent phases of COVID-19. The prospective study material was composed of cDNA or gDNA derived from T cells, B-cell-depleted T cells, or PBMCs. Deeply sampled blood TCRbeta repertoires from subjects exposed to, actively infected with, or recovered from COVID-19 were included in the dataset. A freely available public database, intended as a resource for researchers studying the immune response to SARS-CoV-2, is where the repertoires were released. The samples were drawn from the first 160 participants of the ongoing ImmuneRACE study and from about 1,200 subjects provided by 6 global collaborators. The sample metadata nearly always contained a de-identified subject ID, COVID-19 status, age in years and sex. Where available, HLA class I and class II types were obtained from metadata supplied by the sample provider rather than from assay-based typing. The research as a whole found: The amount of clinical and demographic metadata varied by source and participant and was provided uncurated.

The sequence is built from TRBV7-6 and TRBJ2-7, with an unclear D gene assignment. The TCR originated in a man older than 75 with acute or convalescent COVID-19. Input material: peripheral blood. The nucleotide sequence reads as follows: TGTGCCAGCAGCACGTCGACGGGTTACGAGCAGTACTTC. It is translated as CASSTSTGYEQYF.